This T cell receptor (beta chain) was identified in a study of blood T cells in healthy people across ages. Study-level information: Using template switching, researchers captured about one barcoded beta molecule for each two T cells. Broader study findings: The CMV status of each donor remained undetermined, and this could have confounded shifts in expanded clonotypes.

Germline CDR1 DFQATT, CDR2 SNEGSKA (reference sequence). The CDR3 runs 13 residues. V lost 1 base and J 9 bases, leaving 10 bases between the germline ends. Note on this clonotype: No antigen is known for it.

A second PCR, run for roughly 7 to 11 cycles, used a sample-barcoded 5' primer plus a J-beta primer mix. The template-switch adaptor was a 5' adaptor with 12 random nucleotides. It tagged each cDNA molecule. Sequencing yielded, for each sample, at least 3 million paired-end reads carrying CDR3. TCRdb used MiXCR to reprocess the 5' RACE reads, holding one entry per CDR3 protein. The table has more than 650,000 distinct CDR3 sequences, about 20% seen once. The chain uses TRBV20-1 and TRBJ1-6; D remains ambiguous. The sequence was obtained from a man in his sixties or seventies in good health. Sequencing used blood. The CDR3 coding sequence is TGCAGTGCTAGAGTCAAGCCCGGTTCACCCCTCCACTTT. It encodes CSARVKPGSPLHF.